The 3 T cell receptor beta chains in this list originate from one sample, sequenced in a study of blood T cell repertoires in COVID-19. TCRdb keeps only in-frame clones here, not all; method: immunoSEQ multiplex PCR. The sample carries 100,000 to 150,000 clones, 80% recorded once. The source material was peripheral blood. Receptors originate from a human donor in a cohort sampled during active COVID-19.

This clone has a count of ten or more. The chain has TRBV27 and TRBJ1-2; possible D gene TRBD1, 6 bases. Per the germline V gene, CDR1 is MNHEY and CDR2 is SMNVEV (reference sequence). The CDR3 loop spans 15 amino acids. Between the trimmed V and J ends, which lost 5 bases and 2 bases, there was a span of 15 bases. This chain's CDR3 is CASSPGQLPNYGYTF. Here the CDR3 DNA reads TGTGCCAGCAGTCCCGGACAGTTGCCCAACTATGGCTACACCTTC.

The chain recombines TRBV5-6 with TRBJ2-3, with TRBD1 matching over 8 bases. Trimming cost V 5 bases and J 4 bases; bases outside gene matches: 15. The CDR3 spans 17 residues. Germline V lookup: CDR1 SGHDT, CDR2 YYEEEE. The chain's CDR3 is CASSSRGTGWKADTQYF. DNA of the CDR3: TGTGCCAGCAGTTCCCGCGGGACAGGTTGGAAGGCAGATACGCAGTATTTT.

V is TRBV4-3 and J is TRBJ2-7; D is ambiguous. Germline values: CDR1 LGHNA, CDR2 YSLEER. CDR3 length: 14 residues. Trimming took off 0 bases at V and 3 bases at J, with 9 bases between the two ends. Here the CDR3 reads CASSQDRALYEQYF. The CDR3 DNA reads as TGCGCCAGCAGCCAAGATCGCGCCCTCTACGAGCAGTACTTC.